The 21 T cell receptor beta chains presented below share a single source sample, sequenced in a study of T cell responses to AZD1222 COVID-19 vaccine. Sequencing used immunoSEQ multiplex PCR; TCRdb keeps in-frame clones, though not all of them. The table shows about 170,000 clones, with roughly 93% occurring only once. The sequenced sample was peripheral blood, obtained on day 0 of AZD1222 vaccination. The receptors derive from an adult in good health.

The V and J genes are TRBV27 and TRBJ2-7; the D call may be TRBD1 or TRBD2 (5 bases each). Trimming took 6 bases from V and 3 from J, leaving 15 bases between them. Germline V lookup: CDR1 MNHEY, CDR2 SMNVEV (reference sequence). This CDR3 region has 14 residues. The chain's CDR3 is CASSWGDSVYEQYF. DNA of the CDR3: TGTGCCAGCAGCTGGGGAGACAGCGTCTACGAGCAGTACTTC.

The chain uses TRBV11-2 and TRBJ2-7; the D is unclear. CDR1 is SGHAT and CDR2 is FQNNGV in the germline V gene. This CDR3 contains 15 residues. Trimming pared 4 bases from V and 7 bases from J, leaving 20 bases between. As DNA, the CDR3 is TGTGCCAGCAGCTCCTCCTGGGTTCGGCTAAGGGAGCAGTACTTC. Its protein is CASSSSWVRLREQYF.

This chain connects TRBV4-1 to TRBJ1-1; D gene ambiguous. CDR3 size: 14 residues. V lost 0 bases, J lost 4 bases, and 9 bases lay in between. Germline V gene data show CDR1 as MGHRA and CDR2 as YSYEKL. The DNA of the CDR3 is TGCGCCAGCAGCCAAGACCGGGGATCCACTGAAGCTTTCTTT. This sequence encodes CASSQDRGSTEAFF.

This clone has only one observation. This chain uses TRBV6-5 with TRBJ2-7; 10 nucleotides line up with TRBD2. The germline V gene has CDR1 MNHEY and CDR2 SVGAGI. The CDR3 spans 14 residues. V trimming: 4 bases; J trimming: 0 bases; junction bases outside the gene matches: 0. The CDR3: CASSSSGSSYEQYF. Here the CDR3 DNA reads TGTGCCAGCAGTTCTAGCGGGAGCTCCTACGAGCAGTACTTC.

This clone was seen more than once but under ten times. The chain combines TRBV19 with TRBJ1-2, with 7 bases that match TRBD1. This CDR3 contains 15 residues. The V gene's germline CDR1 is LNHDA and CDR2 SQIVND (reference sequence). V shed 7 bases, J shed 5 bases, and the junction held 13 bases outside the gene matches. This chain's CDR3 is CASTLGRHRGYGYTF. The CDR3 DNA reads as TGTGCCAGTACCCTCGGTCGTCACAGGGGTTATGGCTACACCTTC.

V usage is TRBV11-2 and J usage is TRBJ2-1, with a possible D match to TRBD2 (5 bases). With 5 bases removed from V and 2 bases from J, the gap between germline ends came to 13 bases. CDR1 is SGHAT and CDR2 is FQNNGV in the germline V gene. The CDR3 contains 15 residues. CDR3 bases: TGTGCCAGCAGCCCGACACCCGGGGCCTACAATGAGCAGTTCTTC. Residues: CASSPTPGAYNEQFF.

In this sample, this clone turned up once. Other DNA sequences in this sample translate to the same CDR3. This chain joins TRBV19 and TRBJ1-2; D is ambiguous. V lost 1 base and J 7 bases, leaving 10 bases between the germline ends. This CDR3 has 13 amino acids. CDR1 and CDR2 from the germline V gene are LNHDA and SQIVND (reference sequence). The CDR3 reads CASSIGGASGYTF. CDR3 DNA sequence: TGTGCCAGTAGTATAGGAGGAGCTAGTGGCTACACCTTC.

The chain couples TRBV27 to TRBJ2-1; maybe TRBD1 (6 bases). Germline values: CDR1 MNHEY, CDR2 SMNVEV (reference sequence). Trimming cost V 8 bases and J 0 bases, with 14 bases left between them. The CDR3 covers 15 residues. CDR3 sequence: CASQFMGASYNEQFF. The CDR3 bases are TGTGCCAGCCAATTTATGGGGGCCTCCTACAATGAGCAGTTCTTC.

This clone occurred once. This sequence joins TRBV5-1 and TRBJ2-7; D not certain. The CDR3 contains 14 residues. V lost 2 bases and J lost 5, with 14 bases in between. From germline, CDR1 is SGHRS and CDR2 YFSETQ. The CDR3 protein is CASSFAEAHHEQYF. The CDR3 coding sequence is TGCGCCAGCAGCTTTGCAGAAGCTCACCACGAGCAGTACTTC.

Concerning this clone itself: A read error may produce the germline difference seen at one junction end. The chain employs TRBV6-1 and TRBJ1-4, with 7 bases identical to TRBD1. Germline V gene data show CDR1 as MNHNS and CDR2 as SASEGT. This CDR3 is 15 amino acids long. The CDR3 region is CASSEDRATNEKLFF. The CDR3 DNA reads TGTGCCAGCAGCGAAGACAGGGCAACTAATGAAAAACTGTTTTTT.

The CDR3 protein is CASSLSSAGLYNEQFF. In DNA form, the CDR3 reads TGTGCCAGCAGTTTATCGTCCGCGGGACTATACAATGAGCAGTTCTTC. This rearrangement joins TRBV27 to TRBJ2-1; the match to TRBD2 covers 7 bases. Trimming at V came to 0 bases and at J to 4 bases, leaving 6 bases not matched to a gene. CDR1 and CDR2 from the germline V gene are MNHEY and SMNVEV (reference sequence). The CDR3 is 16 amino acids.

The rearrangement links TRBV29-1 to TRBJ2-5; 7 bases map to TRBD1. V was clipped by 6 bases and J by 1 base; unmatched bases: 8. Germline V gives CDR1 SQVTM, CDR2 ANQGSEA. This CDR3 has 14 amino acids. The CDR3 spells CSVDKQGIQETQYF. The DNA of the CDR3 is TGCAGCGTAGACAAACAGGGGATCCAAGAGACCCAGTACTTC.

Regarding this clone: Other nucleotide sequences in the sample specify the same CDR3. The chain has TRBV3-1 (or the pseudogene TRBV3-2) and TRBJ2-7; no clear D. Trimming cost V 1 base and J 3 bases, with 4 bases left between them. This CDR3 spans 12 amino acids. Per the germline V gene, CDR1 is LGHDT and CDR2 is YNNKEL (reference sequence). This CDR3 reads CASSQASYEQYF. The CDR3 nucleotides are TGTGCCAGCAGCCAAGCAAGCTACGAGCAGTACTTC.

The rearrangement links TRBV25-1 to TRBJ2-5; D not resolved. V was pared by 4 bases and J by 5 bases, with 14 bases between. The CDR3 spans 14 residues. CDR1 and CDR2 from the germline V gene are MGHDK and SYGVNS. The CDR3 sequence is CASSAVYGPETQYF. The CDR3 region has the DNA TGTGCCAGCAGTGCAGTTTACGGCCCCGAGACCCAGTACTTC.

The chain uses TRBV7-9 and TRBJ1-2, with TRBD1 matching 7 bases. CDR1 and CDR2 from the germline V gene are SEHNR and FQNEAQ (reference sequence). This CDR3 is built from 15 residues. Losses at the gene ends were 6 bases for V and 8 bases for J; bases not matched to a gene: 15. The chain's CDR3 is CASRPQGIDVGGYTF. For the CDR3, the DNA is TGTGCCAGCAGACCACAGGGGATCGATGTGGGCGGCTACACCTTC.

Here the CDR3 reads CASSPRDSSYEQYF. Here the CDR3 DNA reads TGTGCCAGCAGTCCTAGGGACAGCAGCTACGAGCAGTACTTC. The chain links TRBV27 to TRBJ2-7, with TRBD1 identical over 7 bases. Germline V gives CDR1 MNHEY, CDR2 SMNVEV (reference sequence). V was pared by 5 bases and J by 3 bases, with 7 bases of the junction left unmatched. The CDR3 is 14 amino acids.

V and J are TRBV10-1 and TRBJ1-5, with D unresolved. Germline CDR1 and CDR2: WNHNN and SYGVQD (reference sequence). V gave up 3 bases and J gave up 4 bases, with 10 bases separating them. The CDR3 contains 14 residues. CDR3 loop: CASSDSVGNQPQHF. The CDR3 DNA reads as TGCGCCAGCAGTGATTCCGTTGGGAATCAGCCCCAGCATTTT.

The chain carries TRBV18 and TRBJ1-1, with a tentative D call TRBD1 (5 bases). CDR3 length: 15 residues. V lost 4 bases to trimming and J lost 3 bases, with 15 bases between them. Germline loops: CDR1 KGHSH, CDR2 LQKENI. CDR3 amino acids: CASSRTGQPYTEAFF. CDR3 DNA: TGTGCCAGCTCACGGACGGGGCAGCCTTACACTGAAGCTTTCTTT.

The chain recombines TRBV9 with TRBJ1-3; weak D call: TRBD1 (5 bases). Germline V gene data show CDR1 as SGDLS and CDR2 as YYNGEE. This CDR3 has 13 residues. V was shortened by 3 bases and J by 2 bases, with 6 bases between the two germline ends. The CDR3 DNA reads as TGTGCCAGCAGCGCGGGGGCTGGAAACACCATATATTTT. The encoded protein is CASSAGAGNTIYF.

This clone was seen just once. The gene calls are TRBV7-9 and TRBJ2-1; the D gene could be TRBD1 or TRBD2 (6 bases each). Per germline, CDR1 SEHNR and CDR2 FQNEAQ (reference sequence). CDR3 size: 16 residues. V lost 0 bases to trimming and J lost 4 bases, with 13 bases between them. The CDR3 bases are TGTGCCAGCAGCTTAGCGCTGTCGGGGGCTTACAATGAGCAGTTCTTC. Translated: CASSLALSGAYNEQFF.

The chain is built from TRBV4-2 and TRBJ1-4; D gene uncertain. Germline V gene data show CDR1 as LGHNA and CDR2 as YNFKEQ. V was trimmed by 0 bases and J by 0 bases, leaving 11 bases between them. The CDR3 has 17 amino acids. The CDR3 sequence is CASSQDIRYATNEKLFF. Here the CDR3 DNA reads TGTGCCAGCAGCCAAGATATCCGTTATGCAACTAATGAAAAACTGTTTTTT.